One sample yielded the 7 T cell receptor beta chains listed below, sequenced in a study of Ad26.COV2.S vaccination and SARS-CoV-2 variants. Sequenced by immunoSEQ multiplex PCR; TCRdb stores in-frame clones only, minus some. The sample records 350,000 to 400,000 clones, around nine tenths being singletons. This sample's treatment: some 19 received Ad26.COV2.S at low or high dose, single or two shots; 5 received placebo; per-sample allocation not given. Collection of samples fell on day 63 after the first vaccine or placebo injection. Sequenced here: peripheral blood, sampled in a trial of Ad26.COV2.S vaccine versus placebo. Receptor source: a person between 18 and 59 years old who received the Ad26.COV2.S COVID-19 vaccine or a placebo.

The DNA of the CDR3 is TGTGCCAGCAGCCACTTACTAGCGGGGGGGCCAGATACGCAGTATTTT. Translating gives CASSHLLAGGPDTQYF. This rearrangement joins TRBV7-2 to TRBJ2-3; TRBD2 matches at 13 bases. Per germline, CDR1 SGHTA and CDR2 FQGNSA. V lost 5 bases, J lost 4 bases, and 6 bases stayed unmatched. The CDR3 runs 16 residues.

The V call is TRBV5-4, the J call TRBJ1-5, with D possibly matching TRBD1 (6 bases). CDR1 and CDR2 (germline): SGHNT, YYREEE (reference sequence). There are 13 residues in the CDR3. V was pared by 4 bases and J by 5 bases, with 10 bases between. CDR3 protein: CASSGGPDQPQHF. DNA for the CDR3: TGTGCCAGCAGCGGGGGGCCGGATCAGCCCCAGCATTTT.

The V call is TRBV11-2, the J call TRBJ2-7; D is unresolved. V was pared by 3 bases and J by 3 bases, with 15 bases between. Germline assignment: CDR1 SGHAT and CDR2 FQNNGV. CDR3 length: 15 amino acids. Here the CDR3 DNA reads TGTGCCAGCAGCTTTGGATTGGGGTATCTCTACGAGCAGTACTTC. Amino acids: CASSFGLGYLYEQYF.

Remarks on this clone: Other DNA sequences of this sample code for an identical CDR3. The chain carries TRBV5-1 and TRBJ2-3; TRBD2 matches 8 bases. Germline V CDR1 and CDR2: SGHRS, YFSETQ. The CDR3 is 16 amino acids. V shed 0 bases, J shed 1 base, and the junction held 4 bases outside the gene matches. CDR3 protein: CASSLGGSGGTDTQYF. The CDR3 nucleotides are TGCGCCAGCAGCTTGGGAGGTAGCGGGGGCACAGATACGCAGTATTTT.

The gene calls are TRBV7-2 and TRBJ2-5, with TRBD2 identical over 8 bases. Germline V CDR1 and CDR2: SGHTA, FQGNSA. The CDR3 extends over 14 amino acids. With 3 bases clipped from V and 5 bases from J, the junction kept 5 bases outside the gene matches. CDR3 DNA: TGTGCCAGCAGCTTCTGGCGGGGGGCTGAGACCCAGTACTTC. Protein sequence: CASSFWRGAETQYF.

The chain joins TRBV29-1 to TRBJ2-7; weak D call: TRBD2 (6 bases). V shed 0 bases and J shed 2 bases, with 20 bases lying between them. The CDR3 contains 17 residues. Germline V gene lookup returns CDR1 SQVTM and CDR2 ANQGSEA. The CDR3: CSVEDFAEGTGAYEQYF. CDR3 DNA sequence: TGCAGCGTTGAAGATTTCGCGGAGGGTACCGGCGCCTACGAGCAGTACTTC.

This clone was recorded only once. V usage is TRBV4-3 and J usage is TRBJ1-4, with no clear D. The length of the CDR3 is 15 residues. With 0 bases removed from V and 0 bases from J, the gap between germline ends came to 5 bases. The germline gives CDR1 LGHNA, CDR2 YSLEER. DNA of the CDR3: TGCGCCAGCAGCCAAGAGGGAGCAACTAATGAAAAACTGTTTTTT. This codes for CASSQEGATNEKLFF.